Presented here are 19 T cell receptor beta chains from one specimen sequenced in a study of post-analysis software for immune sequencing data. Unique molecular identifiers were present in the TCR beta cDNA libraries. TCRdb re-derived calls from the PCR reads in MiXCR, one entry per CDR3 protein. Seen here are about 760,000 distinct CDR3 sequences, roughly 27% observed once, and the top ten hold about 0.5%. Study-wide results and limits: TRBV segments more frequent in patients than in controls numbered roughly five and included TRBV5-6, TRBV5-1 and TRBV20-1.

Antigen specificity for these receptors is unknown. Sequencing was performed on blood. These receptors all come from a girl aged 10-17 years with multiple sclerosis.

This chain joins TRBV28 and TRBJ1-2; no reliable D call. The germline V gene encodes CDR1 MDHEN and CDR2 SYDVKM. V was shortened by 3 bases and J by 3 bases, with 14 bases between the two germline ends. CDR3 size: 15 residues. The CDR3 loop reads CASSLPTPRDYGYTF. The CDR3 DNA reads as TGTGCCAGCAGTTTGCCCACCCCTCGGGACTATGGCTACACCTTC.

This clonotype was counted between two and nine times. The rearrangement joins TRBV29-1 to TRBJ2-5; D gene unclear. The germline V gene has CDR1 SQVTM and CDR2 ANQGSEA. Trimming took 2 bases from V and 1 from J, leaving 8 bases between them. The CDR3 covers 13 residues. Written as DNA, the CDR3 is TGCAGCGTTGAAAATCTGGCCCAAGAGACCCAGTACTTC. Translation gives CSVENLAQETQYF.

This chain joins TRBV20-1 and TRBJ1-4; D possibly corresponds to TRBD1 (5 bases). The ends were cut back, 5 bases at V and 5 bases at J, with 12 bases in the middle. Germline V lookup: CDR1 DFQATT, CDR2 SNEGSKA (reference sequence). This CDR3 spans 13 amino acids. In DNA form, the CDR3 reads TGCAGTGCTCGGGTTGGGGGAAATGAAAAACTGTTTTTT. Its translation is CSARVGGNEKLFF.

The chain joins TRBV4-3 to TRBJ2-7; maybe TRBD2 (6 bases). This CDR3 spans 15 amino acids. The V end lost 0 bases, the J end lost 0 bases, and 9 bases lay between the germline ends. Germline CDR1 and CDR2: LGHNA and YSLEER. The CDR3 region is CASSQEGGSSYEQYF. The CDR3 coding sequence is TGCGCCAGCAGCCAAGAGGGGGGAAGCTCCTACGAGCAGTACTTC.

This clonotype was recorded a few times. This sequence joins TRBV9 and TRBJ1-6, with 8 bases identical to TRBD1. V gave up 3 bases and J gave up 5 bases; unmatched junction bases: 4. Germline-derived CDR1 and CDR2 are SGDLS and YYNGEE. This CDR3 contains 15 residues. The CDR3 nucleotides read TGTGCCAGCAGCGCCTTACAGGGGGATAATTCACCCCTCCACTTT. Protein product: CASSALQGDNSPLHF.

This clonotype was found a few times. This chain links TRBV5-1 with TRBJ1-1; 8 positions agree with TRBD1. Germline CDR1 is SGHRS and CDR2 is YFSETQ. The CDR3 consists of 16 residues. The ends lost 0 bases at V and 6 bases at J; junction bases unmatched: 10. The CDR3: CASSLGSRQGLAEAFF. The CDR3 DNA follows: TGCGCCAGCAGCTTGGGATCGCGACAGGGGCTCGCTGAAGCTTTCTTT.

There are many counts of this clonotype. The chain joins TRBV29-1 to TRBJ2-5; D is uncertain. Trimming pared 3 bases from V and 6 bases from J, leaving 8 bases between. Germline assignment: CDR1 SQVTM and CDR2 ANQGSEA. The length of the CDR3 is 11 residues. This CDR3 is CSVDWSQTQYF. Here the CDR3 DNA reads TGCAGCGTTGACTGGAGCCAGACCCAGTACTTC.

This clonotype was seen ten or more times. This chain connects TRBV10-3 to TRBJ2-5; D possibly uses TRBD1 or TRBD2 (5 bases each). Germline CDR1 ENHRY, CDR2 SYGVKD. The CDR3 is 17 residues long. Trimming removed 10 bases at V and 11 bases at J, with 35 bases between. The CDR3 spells CATREPPSGFGVSEQYF. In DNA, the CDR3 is TGTGCCACCCGAGAACCCCCCTCAGGGTTCGGGGTGAGTGAGCAGTACTTC.

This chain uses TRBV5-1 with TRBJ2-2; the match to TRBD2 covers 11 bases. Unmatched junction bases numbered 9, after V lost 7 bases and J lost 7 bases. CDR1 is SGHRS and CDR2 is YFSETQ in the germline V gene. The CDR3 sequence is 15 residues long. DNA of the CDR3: TGCGCCAGCGAAGCTAGCGGGAGGACCGGCGGGGAGCTGTTTTTT. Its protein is CASEASGRTGGELFF.

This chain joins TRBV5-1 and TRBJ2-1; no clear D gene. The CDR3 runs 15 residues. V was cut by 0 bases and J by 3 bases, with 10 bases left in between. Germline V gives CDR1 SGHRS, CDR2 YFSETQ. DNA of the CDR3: TGCGCCAGCAGCTTGGCCTCCGGCGGCTACAATGAGCAGTTCTTC. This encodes CASSLASGGYNEQFF.

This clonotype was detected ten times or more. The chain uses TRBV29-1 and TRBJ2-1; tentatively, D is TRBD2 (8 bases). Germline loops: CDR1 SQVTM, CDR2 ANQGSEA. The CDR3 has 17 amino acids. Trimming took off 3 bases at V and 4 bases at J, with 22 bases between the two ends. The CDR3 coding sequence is TGCAGCGTTGAGTGGTCAGGGGGAACTAGCGGATACAATGAGCAGTTCTTC. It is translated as CSVEWSGGTSGYNEQFF.

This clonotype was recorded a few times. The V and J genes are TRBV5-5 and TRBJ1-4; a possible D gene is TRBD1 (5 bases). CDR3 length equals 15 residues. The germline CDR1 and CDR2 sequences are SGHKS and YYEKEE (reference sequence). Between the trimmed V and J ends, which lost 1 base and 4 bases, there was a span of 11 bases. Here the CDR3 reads CASSLSGENNEKLFF. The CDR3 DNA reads TGTGCCAGCAGCTTGTCGGGGGAGAATAATGAAAAACTGTTTTTT. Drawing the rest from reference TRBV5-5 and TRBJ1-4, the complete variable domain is DAGVTQSPTHLIKTRGQQVTLRCSPISGHKSVSWYQQVLGQGPQFIFQYYEKEERGRGNFPDRFSARQFPNYSSELNVNALLLGDSALYLCASSLSGENNEKLFFGSGTQLSVL.

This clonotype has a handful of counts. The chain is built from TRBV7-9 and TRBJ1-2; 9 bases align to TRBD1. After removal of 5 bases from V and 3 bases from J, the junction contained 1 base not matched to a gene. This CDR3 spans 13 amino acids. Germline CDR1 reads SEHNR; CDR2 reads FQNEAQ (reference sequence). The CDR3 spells CASSTGGDYGYTF. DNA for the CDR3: TGTGCCAGCAGCACAGGGGGCGACTATGGCTACACCTTC.

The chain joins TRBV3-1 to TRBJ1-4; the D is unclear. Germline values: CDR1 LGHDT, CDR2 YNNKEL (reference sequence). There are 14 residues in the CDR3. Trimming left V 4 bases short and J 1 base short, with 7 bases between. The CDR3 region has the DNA TGTGCCAGCAGCCGGCCGGGAACTAATGAAAAACTGTTTTTT. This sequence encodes CASSRPGTNEKLFF.

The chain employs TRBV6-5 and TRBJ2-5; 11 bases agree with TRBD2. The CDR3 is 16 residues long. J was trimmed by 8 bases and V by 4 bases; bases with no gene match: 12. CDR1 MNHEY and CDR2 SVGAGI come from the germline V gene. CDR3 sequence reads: CASSSLAGGGSDTQYF. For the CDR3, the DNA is TGTGCCAGCAGTTCGCTAGCGGGGGGTGGTAGTGACACCCAGTACTTC.

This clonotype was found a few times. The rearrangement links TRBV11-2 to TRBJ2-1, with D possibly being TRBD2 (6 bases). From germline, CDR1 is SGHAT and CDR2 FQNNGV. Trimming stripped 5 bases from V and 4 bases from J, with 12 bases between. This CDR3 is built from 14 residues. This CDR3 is CASSRDFLYNEQFF. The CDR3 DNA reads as TGTGCCAGCAGCAGGGACTTCCTTTACAATGAGCAGTTCTTC. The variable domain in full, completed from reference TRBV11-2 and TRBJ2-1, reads EAGVAQSPRYKIIEKRQSVAFWCNPISGHATLYWYQQILGQGPKLLIQFQNNGVVDDSQLPKDRFSAERLKGVDSTLKIQPAKLEDSAVYLCASSRDFLYNEQFFGPGTRLTVL.

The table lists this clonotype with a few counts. As DNA, the CDR3 is TGTGCCAGCAGGGGGGGGACTAAGGTAGAGACCCAGTACTTC. Translation: CASRGGTKVETQYF. The chain links TRBV12-3 or TRBV12-4 to TRBJ2-5, with 7 bases aligning to TRBD2. CDR3 size: 14 residues. Trimming took 6 bases from V and 4 from J; bases not matched to a gene: 8.

The CDR3 here is CASTPGYNEQFF. CDR3 DNA: TGTGCCAGCACCCCGGGGTACAATGAGCAGTTCTTC. The chain combines TRBV12-3 or TRBV12-4 with TRBJ2-1; D might be TRBD2 (5 bases). Trimming stripped 7 bases from V and 4 bases from J, with 8 bases between. This CDR3 has 12 amino acids.

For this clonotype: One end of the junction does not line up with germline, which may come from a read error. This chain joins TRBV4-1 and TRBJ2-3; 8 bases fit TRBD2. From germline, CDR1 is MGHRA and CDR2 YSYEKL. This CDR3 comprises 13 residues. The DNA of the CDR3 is TGCGCCAGCGGCCAGCATAGCGGGAATACGCAGTATTTT. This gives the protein CASGQHSGNTQYF.